This T cell receptor beta chain comes out of a study of CD8+ T cells in alopecia areata. Study summary: Twice a day, 5 to 10 mg of oral tofacitinib was administered to treated patients. Study-level points and caveats: More clonal than normal scalp was lesional scalp, particularly alopecia totalis/universalis. Persistence during tofacitinib was seen for many expanded lesional clones in scalp and blood.

Treatment meaning: oral pan-JAK inhibitor, 5-10 mg twice daily. Obtained from alopecia areata patients were lesional scalp punch biopsies along with peripheral blood. V was trimmed by 1 base and J by 3 bases, leaving 4 bases between them. The germline CDR1 and CDR2 sequences are LNHNV and YYDKDF (reference sequence). This CDR3 spans 12 amino acids. This clone showed up just a few times. The target antigen is unknown. Sequencing templates came from extracted RNA that was reverse transcribed into cDNA. TCRdb keeps only in-frame clones here, not all; method: immunoSEQ multiplex PCR. The sample includes approximately 6,000 clones, roughly 61% of them seen just once.

The sequencing here drew on skin, taken at approximately week 31, from a patient treated with tofacitinib. The receptor was isolated from a human donor with alopecia areata. The chain combines TRBV15 with TRBJ2-7, with D hard to call. CDR3 residues: CATSRVGYEQYF. The CDR3 DNA sequence: TGTGCCACCAGCAGAGTAGGCTACGAGCAGTACTTC.